A selection of T cell receptor beta chains follows, all from one sample in a study of blood T cell repertoires in COVID-19. Profiling relied on immunoSEQ multiplex PCR, and the TCRdb table lists in-frame clones only, not all of them. The table records approximately 100,000 clones, more than 65% of them present only once. Source material: peripheral blood. These receptors were collected from a woman older than 75 with active or convalescent COVID-19. The CDR3 runs from the conserved cysteine through the conserved F or W. Fields, in order: clone size, CDR3 length, D gene, V gene, J gene, CDR3 protein, CDR3 DNA. D genes are given only for firm matches. Size values are once, few and many counts, or a class for expanded clones, and some rows have none.

-	12	-	TRBV7-9	TRBJ1-6	CASSLSFSPLHF	TGTGCCAGCAGCTTATCCTTTTCACCCCTCCACTTT
-	13	-	TRBV7-3	TRBJ2-2	CASSAQSTGELFF	TGTGCCAGCAGCGCTCAGTCCACCGGGGAGCTGTTTTTT
-	17	TRBD1	TRBV23-1	TRBJ2-7	CASSQRGQGKPDYEQYF	TGCGCCAGCAGTCAACGAGGACAGGGGAAGCCAGACTACGAGCAGTACTTC
-	13	-	TRBV30	TRBJ2-5	CAWRWTGQETQYF	TGTGCCTGGAGGTGGACGGGACAAGAGACCCAGTACTTC
-	15	TRBD1	TRBV5-4	TRBJ2-7	CASSAPGQGRYQQYF	TGTGCCAGCAGCGCACCGGGACAGGGCCGTTATCAGCAGTACTTC
-	15	-	TRBV19	TRBJ2-1	CASSITAGGFNEQFF	TGTGCCAGTAGTATCACGGCAGGCGGGTTTAATGAGCAGTTCTTC
-	15	TRBD1	TRBV5-1	TRBJ2-2	CASSDRQGAAGELFF	TGCGCCAGCAGCGACCGACAGGGGGCGGCCGGGGAGCTGTTTTTT
-	18	TRBD2	TRBV11-3	TRBJ2-1	CASSLVVGAGGLDNEQFF	TGTGCCAGCAGCTTAGTAGTAGGGGCGGGAGGTCTGGACAATGAGCAGTTCTTC
-	15	-	TRBV10-2	TRBJ1-4	CASSESMVYHEKLFF	TGCGCCAGCAGTGAGTCGATGGTCTATCATGAAAAACTGTTTTTT
-	13	TRBD1	TRBV11-1	TRBJ1-1	CASKGQLNTEAFF	TGTGCCAGCAAGGGACAGTTGAACACTGAAGCTTTCTTT
once	17	TRBD2	TRBV3-1/TRBV3-2	TRBJ2-7	CASSPYLAGGLNYEQYF	TGTGCCAGCAGCCCCTATCTAGCGGGAGGCCTCAACTACGAGCAGTACTTC
-	11	-	TRBV19	TRBJ2-1	CASRQDIQQFF	TGTGCCAGCCGTCAGGACATTCAGCAGTTCTTC
-	13	-	TRBV5-5	TRBJ2-2	CASSLDPQGELFF	TGTGCCAGCAGCTTGGATCCGCAGGGGGAGCTGTTTTTT
-	15	TRBD2	TRBV18	TRBJ2-7	CASSLGTSPTYEQYF	TGTGCCAGCTCATTGGGGACTAGTCCTACCTACGAGCAGTACTTC
-	14	-	TRBV9	TRBJ2-2	CASSADTHTGELFF	TGTGCCAGCAGCGCGGACACCCACACCGGGGAGCTGTTTTTT
-	15	-	TRBV5-6	TRBJ1-2	CASSVRTVSNYGYTF	TGTGCCAGCAGCGTTCGGACAGTGTCTAACTATGGCTACACCTTC
-	13	-	TRBV6-5	TRBJ2-7	CASSYYPGSEQYF	TGTGCCAGCAGTTATTACCCCGGGAGCGAGCAGTACTTC
-	15	TRBD1	TRBV19	TRBJ2-1	CATTLTGGSYNEQFF	TGTGCCACCACGCTGACAGGGGGGTCCTACAATGAGCAGTTCTTC
-	15	-	TRBV7-9	TRBJ2-5	CASSFSGALVETQYF	TGTGCCAGCAGCTTCTCAGGGGCGCTGGTGGAGACCCAGTACTTC
-	12	-	TRBV18	TRBJ1-1	CASSLTGQGAFF	TGTGCCAGCTCACTTACCGGTCAGGGAGCTTTCTTT
-	15	TRBD1	TRBV19	TRBJ2-5	CASTPGTAYQETQYF	TGTGCCAGTACCCCCGGGACAGCGTACCAAGAGACCCAGTACTTC
once	14	-	TRBV5-1	TRBJ1-2	CASSPGGAEEGYTF	TGCGCCAGCAGCCCCGGGGGGGCAGAGGAGGGCTACACCTTC
-	15	TRBD2	TRBV24-1	TRBJ2-3	CATSDIAGSTDTQYF	TGTGCCACCAGTGATATAGCGGGATCCACAGATACGCAGTATTTT
few	17	TRBD2	TRBV5-1	TRBJ2-1	CASSLFSGLAVGDEQFF	TGCGCCAGCAGTTTATTCTCGGGACTAGCGGTGGGGGATGAGCAGTTCTTC
-	18	-	TRBV21-1	TRBJ2-3	CASSNCLRTGRYTDTQYF	TGTGCCAGCAGCAATTGTCTTAGGACAGGGCGGTACACAGATACGCAGTATTTT
-	12	TRBD1	TRBV11-2	TRBJ1-2	CASSLGQGMHTF	TGTGCCAGCAGCTTGGGACAGGGGATGCACACCTTC
-	12	-	TRBV5-4	TRBJ1-2	CASTGMLGGYTF	TGTGCCAGCACCGGGATGTTAGGTGGCTACACCTTC
-	14	TRBD2	TRBV3-1/TRBV3-2	TRBJ2-7	CASSPRLAGGEQYF	TGTGCCAGCAGCCCTCGACTAGCGGGAGGGGAGCAGTACTTC
-	16	-	TRBV2	TRBJ2-7	CASGLLSAGSSDKQYF	TGTGCCAGCGGCCTCCTGTCCGCGGGAAGTTCCGATAAGCAGTACTTC
-	17	-	TRBV10-3	TRBJ2-1	CAISENTLEWAGNEQFF	TGTGCCATCAGTGAAAATACCCTAGAGTGGGCGGGTAATGAGCAGTTCTTC
-	15	TRBD1	TRBV6-4	TRBJ2-5	CASSPDRGGIETQYF	TGTGCCAGCAGCCCGGACAGGGGTGGTATCGAGACCCAGTACTTC
-	15	-	TRBV25-1	TRBJ2-7	CASSESQGSSYEQYF	TGTGCCAGCAGTGAATCCCAGGGGAGTTCCTACGAGCAGTACTTC
-	15	-	TRBV7-2	TRBJ1-2	CASSLSAGNNYGYTF	TGTGCCAGCAGCTTATCTGCCGGTAATAACTATGGCTACACCTTC
-	16	TRBD2	TRBV6-5	TRBJ2-3	CASSSPAGVGTDTQYF	TGTGCCAGCAGTTCCCCAGCGGGAGTCGGGACAGATACGCAGTATTTT
once	13	TRBD1	TRBV30	TRBJ1-1	CAWKYTGGTEAFF	TGTGCCTGGAAGTATACAGGGGGCACTGAAGCTTTCTTT
-	13	TRBD1	TRBV5-1	TRBJ2-3	CASSIQGDDTQYF	TGCGCCAGCAGCATACAGGGGGATGATACGCAGTATTTT
-	14	TRBD1	TRBV6-5	TRBJ2-1	CASRLWDSYNEQFF	TGTGCCAGCAGGCTGTGGGACAGTTACAATGAGCAGTTCTTC
-	15	TRBD2	TRBV13	TRBJ2-7	CASSSLGSGIYEQYF	TGTGCCAGCAGCTCCCTGGGTAGCGGGATCTACGAGCAGTACTTC
-	14	-	TRBV28	TRBJ1-4	CASSFPPTNEKLFF	TGTGCCAGCAGTTTCCCTCCAACTAATGAAAAACTGTTTTTT
-	15	TRBD1	TRBV30	TRBJ2-7	CAWSVGTGGTDEQYF	TGTGCCTGGAGTGTTGGGACAGGGGGCACCGACGAGCAGTACTTC
-	14	-	TRBV14	TRBJ1-2	CASSQESPAYGYTF	TGTGCCAGCAGCCAAGAGAGTCCCGCCTATGGCTACACCTTC
-	15	-	TRBV6-2/TRBV6-3	TRBJ2-1	CASSWTPDSYNEQFF	TGTGCCAGCAGTTGGACTCCTGACTCCTACAATGAGCAGTTCTTC
-	14	TRBD2	TRBV11-1	TRBJ2-1	CASSLAGGFNEQFF	TGTGCCAGCTCCTTAGCGGGAGGGTTCAATGAGCAGTTCTTC
-	16	-	TRBV5-1	TRBJ1-2	CASSFQGDTLAYGYTF	TGCGCCAGCAGCTTCCAAGGGGACACCCTCGCCTATGGCTACACCTTC
-	15	-	TRBV3-1/TRBV3-2	TRBJ1-4	CASSPGIGGSEKLFF	TGTGCCAGCAGCCCTGGAATCGGGGGGAGTGAAAAACTGTTTTTT
-	11	-	TRBV9	TRBJ1-4	CASTSGGKLFF	TGTGCCAGCACATCCGGGGGGAAACTGTTTTTT
-	14	-	TRBV27	TRBJ1-1	CASSFHSMNTEAFF	TGTGCCAGCAGTTTCCACAGCATGAACACTGAAGCTTTCTTT
-	13	-	TRBV5-1	TRBJ2-7	CASSPRPSYEQYF	TGCGCCAGCAGCCCGCGGCCGTCCTACGAGCAGTACTTC
once	13	-	TRBV28	TRBJ1-2	CASRPTGVNGYTF	TGTGCCAGCAGGCCTACGGGGGTTAACGGCTACACCTTC